These 8 T cell receptor beta chains originate from one sample sequenced in a study of blood T cell repertoires in COVID-19 (TCRdb year 2020). Library preparation employed the immunoSEQ multiplex PCR assay. TCRdb carries this immuneACCESS record with in-frame sequences only. Its versions omit some clonotypes, under half of them owing to an unresolved V gene in the studies checked, with the rest unexplained. The sample table records about 150,000 clones; approximately 87% of these occur just once. The ten largest clones represent 6% to 8.5% of the sample. Sequenced: PBMCs or T cells enriched from blood (not recorded which). These TCRs come from a woman between 50 and 59 years old who had recovered from COVID-19.

The chain combines TRBV6-2 or TRBV6-3 with TRBJ1-1, with D unclear. CDR3 size: 16 residues. Trimming shortened V by 3 bases and J by 1 base, and 15 bases separated the two germline ends. Germline assignment: CDR1 MNHEY and CDR2 SVGEGT. The CDR3 DNA sequence: TGTGCCAGCAGTTATCAACAGTCGAATCCGAACACTGAAGCTTTCTTT. Translated: CASSYQQSNPNTEAFF.

The chain combines TRBV6-5 with TRBJ1-3; 9 positions match TRBD1. Per germline, CDR1 MNHEY and CDR2 SVGAGI. This CDR3 is built from 15 residues. V dropped 6 bases and J dropped 2; count of bases not matched to a gene: 5. CDR3 nucleotide sequence: TGTGCCAGCAGGTTACAGGGGGCGGCTGGAAACACCATATATTTT. This sequence encodes CASRLQGAAGNTIYF.

The V gene is TRBV7-2, the J gene TRBJ2-2; tentatively, D is TRBD1 (6 bases). Germline V lookup: CDR1 SGHTA, CDR2 FQGNSA. This CDR3 comprises 15 residues. Deletions cut 4 bases from V and 4 bases from J, with 13 bases between. The chain's CDR3 is CASSSEWTVTGELFF. The CDR3 region has the DNA TGTGCCAGCAGCTCTGAGTGGACAGTCACCGGGGAGCTGTTTTTT.

The chain uses TRBV18 and TRBJ1-4; D unresolved. V was clipped by 3 bases and J by 5 bases, with 10 bases between them. CDR1 is KGHSH and CDR2 is LQKENI in the germline V gene. The CDR3 runs to 14 residues. The CDR3 DNA reads as TGTGCCAGCTCACCTCCCGGGATCAATGAAAAACTGTTTTTT. It translates to CASSPPGINEKLFF.

This chain joins TRBV4-3 and TRBJ1-2; 7 nucleotides line up with TRBD1. The CDR3 has 13 residues. The germline CDR1 and CDR2 sequences are LGHNA and YSLEER. Unmatched junction bases numbered 10, after V lost 1 base and J lost 14 bases. In nucleotides, the CDR3 is TGCGCCAGCAGCCAAGGCAGGGGGACATCTTTAACCTTC. Translated, it gives CASSQGRGTSLTF.

This chain joins TRBV28 and TRBJ1-5; 9 bases map to TRBD1. The CDR3 contains 17 residues. The V and J ends lost 4 bases and 3 bases, in that order; junction bases with no gene match: 10. Germline CDR1 reads MDHEN; CDR2 reads SYDVKM. The CDR3, as DNA: TGTGCCAGCAGTTCCATTGGGACAGGGAGGCTCAATCAGCCCCAGCATTTT. It codes for CASSSIGTGRLNQPQHF. Full variable domain (rest looked up from reference TRBV28 and TRBJ1-5): DVKVTQSSRYLVKRTGEKVFLECVQDMDHENMFWYRQDPGLGLRLIYFSYDVKMKEKGDIPEGYSVSREKKERFSLILESASTNQTSMYLCASSSIGTGRLNQPQHFGDGTRLSIL.

The V and J genes are TRBV27 and TRBJ2-1, with 8 bases lining up with TRBD2. This CDR3 comprises 16 residues. Unmatched junction bases numbered 9, after V lost 3 bases and J lost 5 bases. The germline CDR1 and CDR2 sequences are MNHEY and SMNVEV (reference sequence). CDR3 sequence reads: CASSLGVGGVHNEQFF. In DNA form, the CDR3 reads TGTGCCAGCAGTTTGGGGGTCGGGGGGGTACACAATGAGCAGTTCTTC.

This clone was seen a few times. The chain links TRBV6-2 or TRBV6-3 to TRBJ2-3; 7 bases map to TRBD1. The CDR3 loop spans 15 amino acids. The germline V gene has CDR1 MNHEY and CDR2 SVGEGT. With V trimmed by 4 bases and J by 7 bases, 11 bases remained unmatched. CDR3: CASSLTGVPDYTQYF. Here the CDR3 DNA reads TGTGCCAGCAGTTTAACAGGGGTCCCTGACTATACGCAGTATTTT.